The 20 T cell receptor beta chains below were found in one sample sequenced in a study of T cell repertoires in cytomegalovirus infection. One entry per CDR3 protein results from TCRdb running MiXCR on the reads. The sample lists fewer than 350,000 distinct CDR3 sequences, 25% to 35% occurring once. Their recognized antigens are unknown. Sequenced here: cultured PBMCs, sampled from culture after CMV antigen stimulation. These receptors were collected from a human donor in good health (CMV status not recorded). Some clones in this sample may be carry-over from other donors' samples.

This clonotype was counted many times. CDR3 coding DNA: TGTGCCAGCAGCTTAGGTAGGGGGCTAAATTCAAACCAGCCCCAGCATTTT. Protein product: CASSLGRGLNSNQPQHF. The chain recombines TRBV7-8 with TRBJ1-5, with 7 bases lining up with TRBD1. The junction had 13 bases not matched to a gene; V was cut back by 1 base and J by 7 bases. The CDR3 loop spans 17 amino acids. Germline assignment: CDR1 SGHVS and CDR2 FQNEAQ. Full variable domain (rest looked up from reference TRBV7-8 and TRBJ1-5): GAGVSQSPRYKVAKRGQDVALRCDPISGHVSLFWYQQALGQGPEFLTYFQNEAQLDKSGLPSDRFFAERPEGSVSTLKIQRTQQEDSAVYLCASSLGRGLNSNQPQHFGDGTRLSIL.

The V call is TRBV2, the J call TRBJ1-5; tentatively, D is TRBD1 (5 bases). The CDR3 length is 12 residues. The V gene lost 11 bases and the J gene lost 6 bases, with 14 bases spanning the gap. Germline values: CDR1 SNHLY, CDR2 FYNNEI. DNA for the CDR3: TGTGCCGGGGGGAAGGCAGGTCAGCCCCAGCATTTT. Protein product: CAGGKAGQPQHF.

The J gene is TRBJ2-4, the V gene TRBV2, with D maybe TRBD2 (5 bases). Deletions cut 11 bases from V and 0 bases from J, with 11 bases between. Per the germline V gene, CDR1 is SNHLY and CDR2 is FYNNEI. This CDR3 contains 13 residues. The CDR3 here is CAGSGVAKNIQYF. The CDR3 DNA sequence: TGTGCCGGGAGTGGGGTAGCCAAAAACATTCAGTACTTC.

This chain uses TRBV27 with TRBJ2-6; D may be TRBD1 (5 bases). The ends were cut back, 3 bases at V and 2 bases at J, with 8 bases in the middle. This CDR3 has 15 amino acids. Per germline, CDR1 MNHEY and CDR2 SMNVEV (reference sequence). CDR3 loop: CASSFDRAGANVLTF. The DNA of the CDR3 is TGTGCCAGCAGTTTCGACAGAGCTGGGGCCAACGTCCTGACTTTC.

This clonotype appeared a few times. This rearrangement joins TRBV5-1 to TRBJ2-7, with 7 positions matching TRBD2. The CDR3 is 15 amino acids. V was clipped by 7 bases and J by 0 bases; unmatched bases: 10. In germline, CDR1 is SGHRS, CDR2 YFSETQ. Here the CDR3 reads CASRLAGDASYEQYF. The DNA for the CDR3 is TGCGCCAGCCGCCTGGCGGGGGACGCCTCCTACGAGCAGTACTTC.

The CDR3: CSANMAGSGNTIYF. Here the CDR3 DNA reads TGCAGTGCTAACATGGCGGGGTCTGGAAACACCATATATTTT. V usage is TRBV20-1 and J usage is TRBJ1-3; D gene uncertain. The V and J ends lost 4 bases and 1 base respectively, with 11 bases between them. This CDR3 region has 14 residues. Germline-derived CDR1 and CDR2 are DFQATT and SNEGSKA (reference sequence).

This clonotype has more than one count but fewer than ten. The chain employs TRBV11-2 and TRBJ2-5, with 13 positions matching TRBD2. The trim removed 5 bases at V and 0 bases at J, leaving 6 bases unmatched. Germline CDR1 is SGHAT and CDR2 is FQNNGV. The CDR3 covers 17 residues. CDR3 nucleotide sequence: TGTGCCAGCAGCCTCGGGACTAGCGGGATGTACCAAGAGACCCAGTACTTC. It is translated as CASSLGTSGMYQETQYF. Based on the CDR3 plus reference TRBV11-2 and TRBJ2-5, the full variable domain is EAGVAQSPRYKIIEKRQSVAFWCNPISGHATLYWYQQILGQGPKLLIQFQNNGVVDDSQLPKDRFSAERLKGVDSTLKIQPAKLEDSAVYLCASSLGTSGMYQETQYFGPGTRLLVL.

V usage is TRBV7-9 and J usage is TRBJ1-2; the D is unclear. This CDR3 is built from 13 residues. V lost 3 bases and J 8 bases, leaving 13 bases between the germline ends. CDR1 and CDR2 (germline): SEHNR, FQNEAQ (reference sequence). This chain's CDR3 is CASSFDSSEGYTF. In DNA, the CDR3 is TGTGCCAGCAGCTTCGATTCATCAGAAGGCTACACCTTC.

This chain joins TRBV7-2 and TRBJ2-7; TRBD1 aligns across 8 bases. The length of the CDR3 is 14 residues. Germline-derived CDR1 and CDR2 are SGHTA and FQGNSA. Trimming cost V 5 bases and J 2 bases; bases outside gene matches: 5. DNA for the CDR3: TGTGCCAGCAGCGTCCTGGACAGGGCCTACGAGCAGTACTTC. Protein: CASSVLDRAYEQYF. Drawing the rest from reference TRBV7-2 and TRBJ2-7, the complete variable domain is GAGVSQSPSNKVTEKGKDVELRCDPISGHTALYWYRQSLGQGLEFLIYFQGNSAPDKSGLPSDRFSAERTGGSVSTLTIQRTQQEDSAVYLCASSVLDRAYEQYFGPGTRLTVT.

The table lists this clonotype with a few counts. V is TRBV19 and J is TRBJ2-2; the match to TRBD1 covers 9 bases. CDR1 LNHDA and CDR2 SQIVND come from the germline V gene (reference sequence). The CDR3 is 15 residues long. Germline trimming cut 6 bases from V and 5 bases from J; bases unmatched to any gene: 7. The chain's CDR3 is CASSHQGQGTGELFF. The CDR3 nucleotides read TGTGCCAGTAGCCACCAAGGACAGGGGACCGGGGAGCTGTTTTTT.

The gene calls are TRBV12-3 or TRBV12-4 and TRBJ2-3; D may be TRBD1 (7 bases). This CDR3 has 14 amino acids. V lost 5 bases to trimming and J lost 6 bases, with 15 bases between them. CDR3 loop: CASSPRLGGDTQYF. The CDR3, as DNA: TGTGCCAGCAGTCCCCGACTAGGGGGCGATACGCAGTATTTT.

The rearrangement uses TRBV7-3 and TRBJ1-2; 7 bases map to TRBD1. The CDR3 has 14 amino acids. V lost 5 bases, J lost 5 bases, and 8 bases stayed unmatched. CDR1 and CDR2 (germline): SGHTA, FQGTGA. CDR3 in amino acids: CASSPGGTDYGYTF. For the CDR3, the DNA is TGTGCCAGCAGCCCCGGAGGGACAGATTATGGCTACACCTTC.

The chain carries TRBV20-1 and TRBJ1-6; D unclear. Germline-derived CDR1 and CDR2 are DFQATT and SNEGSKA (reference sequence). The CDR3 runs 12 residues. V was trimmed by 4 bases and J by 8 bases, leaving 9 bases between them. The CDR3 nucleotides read TGCAGTGCTAAGGCGGGCGATTCACCCCTCCACTTT. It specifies CSAKAGDSPLHF.

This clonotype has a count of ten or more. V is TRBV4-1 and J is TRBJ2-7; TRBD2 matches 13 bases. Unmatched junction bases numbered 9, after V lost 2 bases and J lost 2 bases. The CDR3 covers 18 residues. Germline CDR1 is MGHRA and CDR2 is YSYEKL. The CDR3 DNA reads TGCGCCAGCAGCCAACCATTAAAGGGACTAGCGGGGACCTACGAGCAGTACTTC. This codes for CASSQPLKGLAGTYEQYF.

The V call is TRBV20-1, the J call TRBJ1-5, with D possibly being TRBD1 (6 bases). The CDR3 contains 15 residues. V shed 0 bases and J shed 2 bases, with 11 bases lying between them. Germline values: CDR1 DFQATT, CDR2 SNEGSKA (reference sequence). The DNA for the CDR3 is TGCAGTGCTAGAGAAACAGGGTCCGGCAATCAGCCCCAGCATTTT. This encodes CSARETGSGNQPQHF.

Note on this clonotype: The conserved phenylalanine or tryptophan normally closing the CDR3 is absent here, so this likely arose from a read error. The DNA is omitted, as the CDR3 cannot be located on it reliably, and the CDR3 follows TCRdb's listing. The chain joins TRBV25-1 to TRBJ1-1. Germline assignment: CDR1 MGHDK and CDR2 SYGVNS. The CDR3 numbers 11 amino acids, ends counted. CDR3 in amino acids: CASRYNEEPLP.

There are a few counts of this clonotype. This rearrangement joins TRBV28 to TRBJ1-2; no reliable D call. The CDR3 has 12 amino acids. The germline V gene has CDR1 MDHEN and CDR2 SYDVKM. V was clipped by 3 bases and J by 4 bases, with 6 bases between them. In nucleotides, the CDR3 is TGTGCCAGCAGTTTTGAGGGCTATGGCTACACCTTC. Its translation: CASSFEGYGYTF.

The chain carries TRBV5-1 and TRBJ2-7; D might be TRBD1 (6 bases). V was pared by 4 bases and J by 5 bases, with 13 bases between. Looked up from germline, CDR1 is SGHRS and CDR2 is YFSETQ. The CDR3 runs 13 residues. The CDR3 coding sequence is TGCGCCAGCAGCGGCGGACAGAAGGACGAGCAGTACTTC. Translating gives CASSGGQKDEQYF.

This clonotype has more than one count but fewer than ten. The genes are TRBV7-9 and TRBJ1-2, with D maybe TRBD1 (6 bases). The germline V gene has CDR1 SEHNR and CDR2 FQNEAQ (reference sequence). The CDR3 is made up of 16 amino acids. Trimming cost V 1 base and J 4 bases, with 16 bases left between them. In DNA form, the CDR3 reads TGTGCCAGCAGCTTAGAAACTGGACAGCGCTCCTATGGCTACACCTTC. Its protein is CASSLETGQRSYGYTF.

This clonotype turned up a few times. The CDR3 loop reads CASSPARSSYNEQFF. In DNA form, the CDR3 reads TGTGCCAGCAGCCCAGCGCGCAGTTCCTACAATGAGCAGTTCTTC. This rearrangement joins TRBV11-2 to TRBJ2-1; no clear D gene. There are 15 residues in the CDR3. V was cut by 5 bases and J by 1 base, with 12 bases left in between. From germline, CDR1 is SGHAT and CDR2 FQNNGV.